These 3 T cell receptor beta chains were all obtained from the same sample, sequenced in a study of beta chain features in type 1 diabetes. Study findings and constraints: Shorter TCRB CDR3s, moderately but significantly so, marked every one of the four CD4+ subsets in Type 1 diabetes patients.

What these receptors recognize is not known. The isolated RNA, all of it, was reverse transcribed, so expressed TCRB transcripts were what got sequenced. Clones were sequenced by immunoSEQ multiplex PCR, and TCRdb holds only the in-frame ones, with some missing. The sample yields some 150,000 clones, about 13% seen once. The sequenced sample was central memory CD4+ T cells from blood. These receptors originate from a man aged 18 to 35 with type 1 diabetes.

The J gene is TRBJ2-1, the V gene TRBV28; the match to TRBD2 covers 15 bases. Germline CDR1 reads MDHEN; CDR2 reads SYDVKM. This CDR3 comprises 16 residues. The trim removed 6 bases at V and 7 bases at J, leaving 7 bases unmatched. CDR3 loop: CASRYPGLAGGNEQFF. CDR3 nucleotide sequence: TGTGCCAGCAGGTACCCGGGACTAGCGGGGGGTAATGAGCAGTTCTTC.

This clone was observed a few times. The chain uses TRBV5-1 and TRBJ1-4; tentatively, D is TRBD1 (5 bases). The CDR3 extends over 16 amino acids. Trimming removed 3 bases from V and 0 bases from J, with 12 bases in between. From germline, CDR1 is SGHRS and CDR2 YFSETQ. CDR3 in amino acids: CASSSGTYSTNEKLFF. Here the CDR3 DNA reads TGCGCCAGCAGCTCGGGGACGTACTCAACTAATGAAAAACTGTTTTTT.

V and J are TRBV6-6 and TRBJ1-6, with D tentatively TRBD1 (5 bases). The ends were cut back, 1 base at V and 12 bases at J, with 7 bases in the middle. The CDR3 totals 12 residues. Looked up from germline, CDR1 is MNHNY and CDR2 is SVGAGI (reference sequence). The CDR3 reads CASSYYRGPLHF. The CDR3 region has the DNA TGTGCCAGCAGTTACTATAGGGGACCCCTCCACTTT.